A single sample gave rise to the 14 T cell receptor beta chains below, sequenced in a study of T cells after yellow fever vaccination. TCRdb re-called the 5' RACE reads through MiXCR, storing one row per CDR3 protein. The data hold some 350,000 distinct CDR3 sequences, with over 8% observed a single time. The sequencing here drew on PBMCs, taken on the day of the first yellow fever vaccination. The receptor set was obtained from a man between 18 and 35 years old who received the YFV17D yellow fever vaccine.

This clonotype was counted only a few times. The rearrangement joins TRBV19 to TRBJ2-1; TRBD2 matches at 8 bases. Germline trimming cut 3 bases from V and 4 bases from J; bases unmatched to any gene: 20. Germline CDR1 and CDR2: LNHDA and SQIVND (reference sequence). This CDR3 region has 20 residues. The CDR3 sequence is CASSMGLRGGRNPFYNEQFF. The DNA of the CDR3 is TGTGCCAGTAGTATGGGTCTTCGGGGGGGCCGGAACCCTTTTTACAATGAGCAGTTCTTC.

This clonotype has a count of ten or more. The chain has TRBV5-1 and TRBJ1-3, with D hard to call. This CDR3 is 14 amino acids long. V was trimmed by 0 bases and J by 2 bases, leaving 6 bases between them. Germline assignment: CDR1 SGHRS and CDR2 YFSETQ. The CDR3 sequence is CASSLESTGNTIYF. CDR3 DNA sequence: TGCGCCAGCAGCTTGGAATCGACTGGAAACACCATATATTTT. Full variable domain (outside the CDR3, taken from reference TRBV5-1 and TRBJ1-3): KAGVTQTPRYLIKTRGQQVTLSCSPISGHRSVSWYQQTPGQGLQFLFEYFSETQRNKGNFPGRFSGRQFSNSRSEMNVSTLELGDSALYLCASSLESTGNTIYFGEGSWLTVV.

This clonotype was recorded a few times. The genes are TRBV6-1 and TRBJ2-7, with D maybe TRBD1 (6 bases). V lost 7 bases, J lost 4 bases, and 23 bases lay in between. CDR1 MNHNS and CDR2 SASEGT come from the germline V gene. The CDR3 contains 16 residues. The CDR3 DNA is TGTGCCAGCATCTCCCTGGGGGCAGGTAGGATGTACGAGCAGTACTTC. Translated: CASISLGAGRMYEQYF.

This clonotype was recorded a few times. This chain connects TRBV12-3 or TRBV12-4 to TRBJ2-2, with 12 bases fitting TRBD1. Germline trimming cut 3 bases from V and 10 bases from J; bases unmatched to any gene: 6. CDR3 length equals 15 residues. CDR3 protein: CASSFWDRGRVELFF. In nucleotides, the CDR3 is TGTGCCAGCAGTTTTTGGGACAGGGGGCGTGTGGAGCTGTTTTTT.

The chain employs TRBV7-2 and TRBJ2-3; TRBD1 agrees at 7 bases. The ends lost 6 bases at V and 7 bases at J; junction bases unmatched: 7. The germline V gene has CDR1 SGHTA and CDR2 FQGNSA. The CDR3 is 13 residues long. This CDR3 reads CASSDGTVNTQYF. CDR3 DNA: TGTGCCAGCAGTGACGGGACAGTGAATACGCAGTATTTT.

There are a few counts of this clonotype. This sequence joins TRBV11-3 and TRBJ2-3, with D possibly matching TRBD2 (6 bases). The germline V gene has CDR1 SGHNT and CDR2 YENEEA. This CDR3 has 17 residues. V dropped 2 bases and J dropped 0 bases, with 15 bases sitting between them. CDR3 loop: CASSLLRGAGSTDTQYF. For the CDR3, the DNA is TGTGCCAGCAGCTTACTCAGAGGAGCGGGTAGCACAGATACGCAGTATTTT.

The V call is TRBV20-1, the J call TRBJ1-4; D possibly corresponds to TRBD1 (5 bases). V lost 2 bases and J lost 0, with 16 bases in between. Germline V gene sequence: CDR1 DFQATT, CDR2 SNEGSKA (reference sequence). The CDR3 spans 17 residues. The CDR3 DNA reads TGCAGTGCTAGACTTACTGGACGGGGCGCAACTAATGAAAAACTGTTTTTT. It specifies CSARLTGRGATNEKLFF.

In this sample, this clonotype turned up a few times. The chain joins TRBV7-2 to TRBJ2-3; D possibly uses TRBD1 or TRBD2 (6 bases each). This CDR3 is 17 amino acids long. V shed 2 bases and J shed 0 bases, with 15 bases lying between them. Germline V lookup: CDR1 SGHTA, CDR2 FQGNSA. CDR3 in DNA: TGTGCCAGCAGCTTAAGGGATGTGGGGGGCAGCACAGATACGCAGTATTTT. This codes for CASSLRDVGGSTDTQYF. The full variable domain, its missing parts supplied by reference TRBV7-2 and TRBJ2-3, is GAGVSQSPSNKVTEKGKDVELRCDPISGHTALYWYRQSLGQGLEFLIYFQGNSAPDKSGLPSDRFSAERTGGSVSTLTIQRTQQEDSAVYLCASSLRDVGGSTDTQYFGPGTRLTVL.

This clonotype was detected only a few times. The chain carries TRBV7-3 and TRBJ2-3, with TRBD2 matching 11 bases. V lost 2 bases to trimming and J lost 4 bases; unmatched junction nucleotides: 8. Germline CDR1 and CDR2: SGHTA and FQGTGA. The CDR3 contains 17 residues. The CDR3 coding sequence is TGTGCCAGCAGCTTAGTCGGTAGCGGGGGGGCACCAGATACGCAGTATTTT. Translation: CASSLVGSGGAPDTQYF.

There are a few counts of this clonotype. The chain links TRBV20-1 to TRBJ2-1; TRBD2 matches at 10 bases. With V trimmed by 7 bases and J by 8 bases, 8 bases remained unmatched. Germline assignment: CDR1 DFQATT and CDR2 SNEGSKA (reference sequence). The CDR3 sequence is 13 residues long. The CDR3 DNA reads as TGCAGTGTCCCTAGCGGGGGAGGGGATGAGCAGTTCTTC. Protein: CSVPSGGGDEQFF.

There are a few counts of this clonotype. J is TRBJ2-2 and V is TRBV19; D is unclear. V was trimmed by 3 bases and J by 3 bases, leaving 11 bases between them. Germline loops: CDR1 LNHDA, CDR2 SQIVND (reference sequence). CDR3 length equals 15 residues. The DNA for the CDR3 is TGTGCCAGTAGTATTGGGCAGGCCCACACCGGGGAGCTGTTTTTT. The encoded protein is CASSIGQAHTGELFF. Filled out from reference TRBV19 and TRBJ2-2, the complete variable domain reads DGGITQSPKYLFRKEGQNVTLSCEQNLNHDAMYWYRQDPGQGLRLIYYSQIVNDFQKGDIAEGYSVSREKKESFPLTVTSAQKNPTAFYLCASSIGQAHTGELFFGEGSRLTVL.

The gene calls are TRBV20-1 and TRBJ2-7, with D tentatively TRBD1 or TRBD2 (5 bases each). V was pared by 6 bases and J by 0 bases, with 15 bases between. This CDR3 is built from 14 residues. Looked up from germline, CDR1 is DFQATT and CDR2 is SNEGSKA (reference sequence). The CDR3 DNA reads TGCAGTGCGGGGGACCCCCAAAGCTCCTACGAGCAGTACTTC. It is translated as CSAGDPQSSYEQYF.

This clonotype occurred a few times. This chain joins TRBV20-1 and TRBJ2-1; D may be TRBD1 or TRBD2 (5 bases each). V was cut by 3 bases and J by 10 bases, with 10 bases left in between. There are 11 residues in the CDR3. Germline loops: CDR1 DFQATT, CDR2 SNEGSKA (reference sequence). The CDR3 loop reads CSASGEGEQFF. CDR3 coding DNA: TGCAGTGCTAGCGGCGAGGGGGAGCAGTTCTTC.

The table lists this clonotype with a few counts. V is TRBV7-6 and J is TRBJ2-7; TRBD1 matches at 10 bases. This CDR3 spans 16 amino acids. V gave up 0 bases and J gave up 4 bases; unmatched junction bases: 6. Looked up from germline, CDR1 is SGHVS and CDR2 is FNYEAQ. In DNA, the CDR3 is TGTGCCAGCAGCTTAGCTGCTGGACAGGGGGGTTACGAGCAGTACTTC. Protein: CASSLAAGQGGYEQYF. The whole variable domain, filled in from reference TRBV7-6 and TRBJ2-7, reads GAGVSQSPRYKVTKRGQDVALRCDPISGHVSLYWYRQALGQGPEFLTYFNYEAQQDKSGLPNDRFSAERPEGSISTLTIQRTEQRDSAMYRCASSLAAGQGGYEQYFGPGTRLTVT.